Below, 27 T cell receptor beta chains from the same sample are listed, as sequenced in a study of technical replicates of blood from several donors. The assay was immunoSEQ multiplex PCR, and TCRdb's table has in-frame clones only and misses some. Altogether some 80,000 clones are present, 90% to 96% being singletons, with the ten largest covering around 0.37%. Sequenced input: T cells isolated from PBMCs. These receptors all stem from a human donor in good health.

The V gene is TRBV7-9, the J gene TRBJ2-3, with 12 bases lining up with TRBD2. The CDR3 is 17 amino acids. The V segment lost 3 bases and the J segment 0 bases; nucleotides outside the gene matches: 4. CDR1 SEHNR and CDR2 FQNEAQ come from the germline V gene (reference sequence). CDR3 in DNA: TGTGCCAGCAGCTTGCCGACTAGCGGGGGCAGCACAGATACGCAGTATTTT. Its protein product is CASSLPTSGGSTDTQYF. Full variable domain (rest looked up from reference TRBV7-9 and TRBJ2-3): DTGVSQNPRHKITKRGQNVTFRCDPISEHNRLYWYRQTLGQGPEFLTYFQNEAQLEKSRLLSDRFSAERPKGSFSTLEIQRTEQGDSAMYLCASSLPTSGGSTDTQYFGPGTRLTVL.

The chain is built from TRBV6-1 and TRBJ2-1; D remains ambiguous. Per the germline V gene, CDR1 is MNHNS and CDR2 is SASEGT. The CDR3 runs to 15 residues. V dropped 5 bases and J dropped 4 bases, with 15 bases sitting between them. CDR3 DNA: TGTGCCAGCAGTCCAACTCAGACTCTATACAATGAGCAGTTCTTC. Protein sequence: CASSPTQTLYNEQFF.

The chain has TRBV7-3 and TRBJ1-5; 10 bases match TRBD1. Germline values: CDR1 SGHTA, CDR2 FQGTGA. The CDR3 is 16 residues long. The V and J ends lost 2 bases and 3 bases, in that order; junction bases with no gene match: 4. CDR3 region: CASSLPGQGYNQPQHF. The DNA for the CDR3 is TGTGCCAGCAGCTTACCGGGACAGGGGTACAATCAGCCCCAGCATTTT.

This rearrangement joins TRBV5-1 to TRBJ2-7, with 10 bases identical to TRBD2. The CDR3 length is 19 residues. The germline V gene encodes CDR1 SGHRS and CDR2 YFSETQ. V gave up 0 bases and J gave up 0 bases; unmatched junction bases: 12. CDR3 sequence reads: CASSLVLFGTSVGSYEQYF. CDR3 coding DNA: TGCGCCAGCAGCTTGGTATTGTTTGGGACTAGCGTCGGCTCCTACGAGCAGTACTTC.

The rearrangement links TRBV29-1 to TRBJ2-3; 10 nucleotides line up with TRBD2. Germline V CDR1 and CDR2: SQVTM, ANQGSEA. The CDR3 has 16 residues. V shed 8 bases and J 5 bases; nucleotides not matched to a gene: 16. CDR3 bases: TGCAGCCATGGACTAGCGGAGGAGATTGAGGGAGATACGCAGTATTTT. It codes for CSHGLAEEIEGDTQYF.

The rearrangement joins TRBV5-5 to TRBJ1-5, with D perhaps matching TRBD1 (6 bases). The CDR3 is 16 amino acids. Germline lookup yields CDR1 SGHKS and CDR2 YYEKEE (reference sequence). The V gene lost 4 bases and the J gene lost 0 bases, with 14 bases spanning the gap. The CDR3 reads CASSASGAYSNQPQHF. The CDR3 nucleotides read TGTGCCAGCAGCGCCTCAGGGGCCTATAGCAATCAGCCCCAGCATTTT.

The J gene is TRBJ1-1, the V gene TRBV30, with D unresolved. The V and J ends lost 1 base and 1 base respectively, with 7 bases between them. The CDR3 spans 13 residues. Germline V gene lookup returns CDR1 GTSNPN and CDR2 SVGIG (reference sequence). CDR3 nucleotides: TGTGCCTGGAGTGCCTTCGGGAACACTGAAGCTTTCTTT. Protein product: CAWSAFGNTEAFF.

The V and J genes are TRBV4-1 and TRBJ2-3; no clear D. There are 15 residues in the CDR3. Trimming took 1 base from V and 3 from J, leaving 11 bases between them. CDR1 is MGHRA, CDR2 YSYEKL, per germline. The CDR3 is CASSQGAVSTDTQYF. CDR3 bases: TGCGCCAGCAGCCAAGGGGCCGTTTCTACAGATACGCAGTATTTT.

V usage is TRBV10-3 and J usage is TRBJ1-5; maybe TRBD1 (6 bases). Trimming pared 8 bases from V and 4 bases from J, leaving 12 bases between. Germline-derived CDR1 and CDR2 are ENHRY and SYGVKD. CDR3 length: 13 residues. The CDR3 nucleotides read TGTGCCATCGGGGGAGACAGGAATCAGCCCCAGCATTTT. It encodes CAIGGDRNQPQHF.

The V gene is TRBV5-8, the J gene TRBJ2-1; 10 nucleotides align to TRBD1. The germline CDR1 and CDR2 sequences are SGHTS and YDEGEE. The CDR3 is made up of 15 amino acids. Trimming removed 2 bases from V and 4 bases from J; junction bases left unmatched: 3. The CDR3 sequence is CASSFGTGEYNEQFF. In nucleotides, the CDR3 is TGTGCCAGCAGCTTCGGGACAGGGGAGTACAATGAGCAGTTCTTC.

The genes are TRBV6-5 and TRBJ2-7, with TRBD1 matching 8 bases. V was clipped by 1 base and J by 6 bases; unmatched bases: 5. This CDR3 contains 14 residues. Looked up from germline, CDR1 is MNHEY and CDR2 is SVGAGI. CDR3 sequence: CASSYYGQGAEQYF. Here the CDR3 DNA reads TGTGCCAGCAGTTACTATGGACAGGGAGCCGAGCAGTACTTC.

J is TRBJ2-1 and V is TRBV5-1, with TRBD2 matching over 11 bases. V lost 0 bases, J lost 7 bases, and 3 bases stayed unmatched. Germline V gene data show CDR1 as SGHRS and CDR2 as YFSETQ. The CDR3 has 15 residues. In DNA form, the CDR3 reads TGCGCCAGCAGCTTGGTAATAGCGGGAGGGAATGAGCAGTTCTTC. Protein: CASSLVIAGGNEQFF.

The rearrangement links TRBV7-5 to TRBJ2-7; the listed D gene, TRBD1, was not tested against the DNA. TRBV7-5 is termed a pseudogene. The CDR3 covers 11 residues. In DNA, the CDR3 is TGTGCCAGAAGCTTAGTGACAGTGCAGTACTTC. This translates into CARSLVTVQYF.

The chain links TRBV6-5 to TRBJ1-5; D is possibly TRBD1 (6 bases). Germline lookup yields CDR1 MNHEY and CDR2 SVGAGI. This CDR3 region has 15 residues. Trimming pared 6 bases from V and 3 bases from J, leaving 15 bases between. As DNA, the CDR3 is TGTGCCAGCAGCCCCTTCTCAGGGGACAATCAGCCCCAGCATTTT. Protein: CASSPFSGDNQPQHF.

The chain employs TRBV9 and TRBJ1-2, with D unresolved. The CDR3 is 13 amino acids. Trimming took 0 bases from V and 2 from J, leaving 5 bases between them. CDR1 and CDR2 from the germline V gene are SGDLS and YYNGEE. Written as DNA, the CDR3 is TGTGCCAGCAGCGTAGATCTCAACTATGGCTACACCTTC. As protein: CASSVDLNYGYTF. Looking up the rest from reference TRBV9 and TRBJ1-2 gives the full variable domain: DSGVTQTPKHLITATGQRVTLRCSPRSGDLSVYWYQQSLDQGLQFLIQYYNGEERAKGNILERFSAQQFPDLHSELNLSSLELGDSALYFCASSVDLNYGYTFGSGTRLTVV.

This chain joins TRBV7-6 and TRBJ2-3; D is possibly TRBD2 (6 bases). The V end lost 4 bases, the J end lost 9 bases, and 17 bases lay between the germline ends. Germline loops: CDR1 SGHVS, CDR2 FNYEAQ. This CDR3 is 14 amino acids long. CDR3: CASSSFSGGKTQYF. In DNA form, the CDR3 reads TGTGCCAGCAGCTCGTTTTCAGGAGGGAAGACGCAGTATTTT.

J is TRBJ2-7 and V is TRBV15, with 10 bases identical to TRBD1. The CDR3 length is 17 residues. Germline CDR1 and CDR2: LNHNV and YYDKDF (reference sequence). After removal of 5 bases from V and 3 bases from J, the junction contained 13 bases not matched to a gene. The CDR3 nucleotides read TGTGCCACCAGCCTCGGGACAGGGGTAAAAAGAGACTACGAGCAGTACTTC. Translating it yields CATSLGTGVKRDYEQYF.

This clone came up once. The chain is built from TRBV4-3 and TRBJ2-1; no reliable D call. This CDR3 has 14 amino acids. Germline CDR1 LGHNA, CDR2 YSLEER. V shed 3 bases and J shed 9 bases, with 15 bases lying between them. This chain's CDR3 is CASSQSLARGEQFF. CDR3 DNA sequence: TGCGCCAGCAGCCAGAGCCTCGCGAGAGGTGAGCAGTTCTTC.

The chain's CDR3 is CASSLGRGPGNTIYF. The CDR3 DNA follows: TGCGCCAGCAGCTTAGGTAGAGGGCCCGGAAACACCATATATTTT. The chain joins TRBV5-1 to TRBJ1-3; no clear D gene. Germline V gene sequence: CDR1 SGHRS, CDR2 YFSETQ. V was trimmed by 2 bases and J by 4 bases, leaving 13 bases between them. The CDR3 loop spans 15 amino acids.

This chain connects TRBV9 to TRBJ2-3; the D gene is possibly TRBD1 (5 bases). The CDR3 loop spans 16 amino acids. With 3 bases removed from V and 2 bases from J, the gap between germline ends came to 16 bases. CDR1 SGDLS and CDR2 YYNGEE come from the germline V gene. CDR3 nucleotide sequence: TGTGCCAGCAGCGCCCCCCAGACAGAGACCACAGATACGCAGTATTTT. Its protein is CASSAPQTETTDTQYF.

The rearrangement uses TRBV28 and TRBJ2-5; TRBD1 might be the D (5 bases). The CDR3 covers 14 residues. The V and J ends lost 6 bases and 1 base respectively, with 12 bases between them. Germline assignment: CDR1 MDHEN and CDR2 SYDVKM. CDR3 protein: CASSLFDSQETQYF. The DNA for the CDR3 is TGTGCCAGCAGCCTATTTGACAGCCAAGAGACCCAGTACTTC.

The chain carries TRBV11-2 and TRBJ1-1; TRBD1 matches 9 bases. This CDR3 is 15 amino acids long. The J segment lost 4 bases and the V segment lost 4 bases, leaving 7 bases of the junction unmatched. CDR1 and CDR2 (germline): SGHAT, FQNNGV. CDR3 in amino acids: CASSSTGGVGTEAFF. The CDR3 nucleotides are TGTGCCAGCAGCTCGACAGGGGGGGTTGGCACTGAAGCTTTCTTT.

The V and J genes are TRBV7-9 and TRBJ1-2; tentative D call: TRBD1 (5 bases). V was pared by 5 bases and J by 8 bases, with 15 bases between. CDR1 and CDR2 from the germline V gene are SEHNR and FQNEAQ (reference sequence). The CDR3 consists of 13 residues. CDR3 in amino acids: CASSQISGNGYTF. CDR3 bases: TGTGCCAGCAGCCAAATCTCAGGGAACGGCTACACCTTC.

Worth noting for this clone: Relative to the germline gene, one junction end is altered; a read error may explain this. The chain is built from TRBV7-7 and TRBJ2-1; 9 positions match TRBD2. In germline, CDR1 is SSHAT, CDR2 FNYEAQ (reference sequence). The CDR3 runs to 19 residues. CDR3 coding DNA: TGTGCTAGCAGCTTAGAAGTAGCGGGGGTCACGGGGTTTTACAATGAGCAGTTCTTC. It specifies CASSLEVAGVTGFYNEQFF.

This clone was seen once. The V and J genes are TRBV18 and TRBJ2-2, with 8 positions matching TRBD1. V shed 4 bases, J shed 1 base, and the junction held 5 bases outside the gene matches. Germline CDR1 KGHSH, CDR2 LQKENI. This CDR3 contains 16 residues. This CDR3 is CASSRDRGENTGELFF. The CDR3, as DNA: TGTGCCAGCTCACGCGACAGGGGAGAGAACACCGGGGAGCTGTTTTTT.

This clone was seen a single time. The CDR3 DNA sequence: TGTGCCAGCAACCTAAGGGCAGGGGACACTGAAGCTTTCTTT. Translation: CASNLRAGDTEAFF. The rearrangement uses TRBV7-2 and TRBJ1-1; TRBD1 might be the D (6 bases). The CDR3 runs to 14 residues. Germline-derived CDR1 and CDR2 are SGHTA and FQGNSA. Trimming removed 7 bases at V and 3 bases at J, with 15 bases between. The full variable domain, its missing parts supplied by reference TRBV7-2 and TRBJ1-1, is GAGVSQSPSNKVTEKGKDVELRCDPISGHTALYWYRQSLGQGLEFLIYFQGNSAPDKSGLPSDRFSAERTGGSVSTLTIQRTQQEDSAVYLCASNLRAGDTEAFFGQGTRLTVV.

This sequence joins TRBV5-1 and TRBJ1-2, with D possibly being TRBD1 (5 bases). The germline V gene encodes CDR1 SGHRS and CDR2 YFSETQ. V was pared by 8 bases and J by 6 bases, with 17 bases between. The CDR3 runs 13 residues. The CDR3: CASTREGWDGYTF. The CDR3, as DNA: TGCGCCAGTACCAGGGAGGGCTGGGATGGCTACACCTTC. Together with reference TRBV5-1 and TRBJ1-2, the CDR3 gives the full variable domain: KAGVTQTPRYLIKTRGQQVTLSCSPISGHRSVSWYQQTPGQGLQFLFEYFSETQRNKGNFPGRFSGRQFSNSRSEMNVSTLELGDSALYLCASTREGWDGYTFGSGTRLTVV.